This T cell receptor beta chain came from a study of blood T cells in healthy people across ages. Study-wide results and caveats: Aged donors had fewer naive CD4+ cells and lower diversity than long-lived donors.

Samples each yielded at least 6 micrograms of total RNA. With a J-beta primer mix and a sample-barcoded 5' primer, a second PCR ran about 6 to 11 cycles. One entry per CDR3 protein, called by TCRdb with MiXCR from the 5' RACE reads. The sample carries 920,000 or so distinct CDR3 sequences, under 55% recorded once. A remark on this clonotype: Its antigen is as yet unknown. A much larger clone lies one base from this, so it may be a read error.

Germline values: CDR1 ENHRY, CDR2 SYGVKD. This CDR3 region has 16 residues. Specimen: blood. The gene calls are TRBV10-3 and TRBJ2-1; TRBD1 matches 10 bases. The TCR comes from a woman aged 55-69 years in good health. The chain's CDR3 is CAIGESWTGGYNEQFF. CDR3 in DNA: TGTGCCATCGGTGAGTCGTGGACAGGGGGCTACAATGAGCAGTTCTTC.